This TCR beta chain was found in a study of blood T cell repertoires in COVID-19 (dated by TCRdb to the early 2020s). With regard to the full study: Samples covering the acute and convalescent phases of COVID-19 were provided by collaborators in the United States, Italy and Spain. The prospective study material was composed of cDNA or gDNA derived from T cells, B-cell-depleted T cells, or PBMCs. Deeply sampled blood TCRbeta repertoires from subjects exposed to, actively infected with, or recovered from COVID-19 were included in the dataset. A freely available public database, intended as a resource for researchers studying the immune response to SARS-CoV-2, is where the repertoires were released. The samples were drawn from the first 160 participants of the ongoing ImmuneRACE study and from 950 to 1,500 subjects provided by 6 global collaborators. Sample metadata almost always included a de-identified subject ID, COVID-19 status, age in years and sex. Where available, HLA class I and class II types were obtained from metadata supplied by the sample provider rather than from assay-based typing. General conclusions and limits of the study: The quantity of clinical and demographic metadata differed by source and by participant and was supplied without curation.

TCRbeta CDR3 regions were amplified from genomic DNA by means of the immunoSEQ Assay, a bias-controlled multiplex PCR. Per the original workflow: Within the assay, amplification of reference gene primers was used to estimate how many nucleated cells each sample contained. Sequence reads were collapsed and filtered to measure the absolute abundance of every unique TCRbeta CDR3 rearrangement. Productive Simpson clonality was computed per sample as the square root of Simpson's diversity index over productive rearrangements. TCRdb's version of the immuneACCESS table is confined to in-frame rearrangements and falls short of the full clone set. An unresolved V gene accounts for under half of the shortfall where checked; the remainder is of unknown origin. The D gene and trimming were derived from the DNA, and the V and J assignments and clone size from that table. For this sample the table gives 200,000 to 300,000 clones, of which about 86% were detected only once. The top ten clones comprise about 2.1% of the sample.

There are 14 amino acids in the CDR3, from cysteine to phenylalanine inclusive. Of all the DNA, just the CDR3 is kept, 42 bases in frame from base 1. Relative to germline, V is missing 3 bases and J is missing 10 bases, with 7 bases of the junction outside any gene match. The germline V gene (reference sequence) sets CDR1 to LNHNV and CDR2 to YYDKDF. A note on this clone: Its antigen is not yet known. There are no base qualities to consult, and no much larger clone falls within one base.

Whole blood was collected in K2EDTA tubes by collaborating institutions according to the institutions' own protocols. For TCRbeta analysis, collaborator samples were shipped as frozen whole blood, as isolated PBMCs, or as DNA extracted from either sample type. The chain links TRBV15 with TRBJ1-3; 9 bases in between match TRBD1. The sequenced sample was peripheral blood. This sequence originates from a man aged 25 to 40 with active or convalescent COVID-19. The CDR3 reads CATSSGPGQGTIYF. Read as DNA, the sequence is TGTGCCACCAGCAGCGGCCCGGGACAGGGAACCATATATTTT.